One TCR beta chain is described in this entry. Its target is not known. This specimen belongs to a study of shared clonotypes between healthy human individuals. Study outcomes and limitations: Researchers found naive subsets generally carried larger estimated richness than memory subsets. Non-shared clonotypes had lower generation probabilities than clonotypes shared by all four sorted-subset donors. Genetic and exposure-history diversity was limited by the few donors.

This CDR3 is 16 amino acids long. Trimming took 3 bases from V and 3 from J, leaving 15 bases between them. Germline lookup yields CDR1 KGHSH and CDR2 LQKENI. Assay used: immunoSEQ multiplex PCR; TCRdb lists only in-frame clones, some missing. The sample has some 1 million clones, 65% to 80% seen once. Sequenced sample: memory CD4+ T cells sorted from blood. Subset defined: CD45RA-negative fraction. The V call is TRBV18, the J call TRBJ2-4; TRBD1 might be the D (6 bases). The clonotype was recovered from a man between 18 and 35 years old in good health. The CDR3 sequence is CASSPRTAGDKNIQYF. CDR3 nucleotides: TGTGCCAGCTCACCTAGGACAGCAGGAGACAAAAACATTCAGTACTTC.